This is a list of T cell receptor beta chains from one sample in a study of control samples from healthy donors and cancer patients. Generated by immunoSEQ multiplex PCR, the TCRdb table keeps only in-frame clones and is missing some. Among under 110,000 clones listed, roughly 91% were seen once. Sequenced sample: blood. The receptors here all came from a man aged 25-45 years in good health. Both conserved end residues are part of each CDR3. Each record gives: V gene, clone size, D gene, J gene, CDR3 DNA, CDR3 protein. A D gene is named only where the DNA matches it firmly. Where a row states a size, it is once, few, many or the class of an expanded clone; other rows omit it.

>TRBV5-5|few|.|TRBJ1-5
TGTGCCAGCAGCTTGGAATCCAACAATCAGCCCCAGCATTTT
CASSLESNNQPQHF
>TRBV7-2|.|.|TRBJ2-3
TGTGCCAGCAGCCAAGGTAGCACAGATACGCAGTATTTT
CASSQGSTDTQYF
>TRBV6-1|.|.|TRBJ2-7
TGTGCCAGCAGTGAAGTGGGGCAAACCTACGAGCAGTACTTC
CASSEVGQTYEQYF
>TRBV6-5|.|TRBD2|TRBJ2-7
TGTGCCAGCTCTCTCAAGCGGGAAGGTGACGAGCAGTACTTC
CASSLKREGDEQYF
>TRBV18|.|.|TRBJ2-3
TGTGCCAGCTCACCGGGGGTCAGCACAGATACGCAGTATTTT
CASSPGVSTDTQYF
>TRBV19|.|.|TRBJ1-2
TGTGCCAGTAGTCCCATCGGGGTCAGGGACTATGGCTACACCTTC
CASSPIGVRDYGYTF
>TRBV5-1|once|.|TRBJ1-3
TGCGCCAGCAGACCCGACAGGCTCCTCTCTGGAAACACCATATATTTT
CASRPDRLLSGNTIYF
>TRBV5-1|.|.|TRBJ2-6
TGCGCCAGCAGCTTGGGTGGGGCCTCTGGGGCCAACGTCCTGACTTTC
CASSLGGASGANVLTF
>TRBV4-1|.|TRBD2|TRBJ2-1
TGCGCCAGCAGCCGGGAGATGACTAGCGGGACCCTTCGGCGGGGCCTTTACAATGAGCAGTTCTTC
CASSREMTSGTLRRGLYNEQFF
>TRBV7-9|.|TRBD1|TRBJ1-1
TGTGCCAGCAGCTCGCGGACAGGGAACACTGAAGCTTTCTTT
CASSSRTGNTEAFF